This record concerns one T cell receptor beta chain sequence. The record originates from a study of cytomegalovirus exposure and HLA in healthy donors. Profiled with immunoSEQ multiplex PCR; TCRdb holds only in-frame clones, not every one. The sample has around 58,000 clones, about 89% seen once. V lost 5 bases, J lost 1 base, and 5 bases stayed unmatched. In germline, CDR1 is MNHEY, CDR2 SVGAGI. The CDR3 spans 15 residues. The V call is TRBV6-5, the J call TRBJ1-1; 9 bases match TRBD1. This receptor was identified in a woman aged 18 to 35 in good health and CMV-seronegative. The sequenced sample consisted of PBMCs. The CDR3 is CASSTMDRGNTEAFF. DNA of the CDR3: TGTGCCAGCAGTACTATGGACAGGGGGAACACTGAAGCTTTCTTT.